Presented here are 22 T cell receptor beta chains from one specimen sequenced in a study of Ad26.COV2.S vaccination and SARS-CoV-2 variants. This sample's treatment: some 20 received Ad26.COV2.S at low or high dose, single or two shots; 5 received placebo; per-sample allocation not given. Collection of samples fell on day 63 after the first vaccine or placebo injection. Profiling relied on immunoSEQ multiplex PCR, and the TCRdb table lists in-frame clones only, not all of them. The sample includes about 380,000 clones, about 80% of them seen just once. Sequenced material: peripheral blood, taken in a trial of Ad26.COV2.S vaccine versus placebo. Receptors originate from a person aged 18-60 years who received the Ad26.COV2.S COVID-19 vaccine or a placebo.

The genes are TRBV7-2 and TRBJ2-3, with 8 bases matching TRBD2. Germline lookup yields CDR1 SGHTA and CDR2 FQGNSA. CDR3 size: 15 residues. V dropped 4 bases and J dropped 4; count of bases not matched to a gene: 7. CDR3 protein: CASSSSGGPADTQYF. CDR3 sequence (DNA): TGTGCCAGCAGCTCCTCGGGGGGGCCTGCAGATACGCAGTATTTT.

V gene TRBV4-2 combines with J gene TRBJ1-2; possibly TRBD1 for D (5 bases). CDR1 and CDR2 from the germline V gene are LGHNA and YNFKEQ. This CDR3 contains 14 residues. The germline V and J ends were trimmed by 1 base and 4 bases, with 10 bases remaining between them. In DNA, the CDR3 is TGTGCCAGCAGCCAAGCCCGGGGCCCCTATGGCTACACCTTC. It specifies CASSQARGPYGYTF.

The chain carries TRBV7-2 and TRBJ2-7; D possibly uses TRBD1 or TRBD2 (5 bases each). Germline assignment: CDR1 SGHTA and CDR2 FQGNSA. V was trimmed by 5 bases and J by 1 base, leaving 15 bases between them. The CDR3 runs to 15 residues. The CDR3 here is CASSGGRPPSYEQYF. For the CDR3, the DNA is TGTGCCAGCAGCGGGGGTCGGCCCCCATCCTACGAGCAGTACTTC.

This clone was seen once. This chain links TRBV5-1 with TRBJ2-1; TRBD1 matches at 9 bases. From germline, CDR1 is SGHRS and CDR2 YFSETQ. The CDR3 runs to 15 residues. The V and J ends lost 6 bases and 4 bases, in that order; junction bases with no gene match: 8. The CDR3 region is CASTAGTGTYNEQFF. The DNA of the CDR3 is TGCGCCAGCACCGCCGGGACAGGGACTTACAATGAGCAGTTCTTC.

This clone has a handful of counts. The V gene is TRBV19, the J gene TRBJ1-5; tentative D call: TRBD1 (5 bases). This CDR3 spans 15 amino acids. V was shortened by 4 bases and J by 4 bases, with 14 bases between the two germline ends. Germline-derived CDR1 and CDR2 are LNHDA and SQIVND (reference sequence). CDR3 residues: CASSKGEGWNQPQHF. CDR3 in DNA: TGTGCCAGTAGTAAGGGTGAGGGGTGGAATCAGCCCCAGCATTTT.

V usage is TRBV6-4 and J usage is TRBJ2-7; D uncertain. This CDR3 is 14 amino acids long. V lost 7 bases, J lost 0 bases, and 13 bases lay in between. Germline V gene lookup returns CDR1 MRHNA and CDR2 SNTAGT. DNA of the CDR3: TGTGCCAGCACCGGTCGGGTCAGCTCCTACGAGCAGTACTTC. Protein product: CASTGRVSSYEQYF.

J is TRBJ2-7 and V is TRBV4-1; 7 bases are a match to TRBD1. Germline lookup yields CDR1 MGHRA and CDR2 YSYEKL. The CDR3 totals 14 residues. After removal of 7 bases from V and 7 bases from J, the junction contained 13 bases not matched to a gene. CDR3 protein: CASKGAWDLGEQYF. The CDR3 DNA reads TGCGCCAGCAAGGGGGCCTGGGACCTAGGGGAGCAGTACTTC.

The chain employs TRBV15 and TRBJ2-1, with D unresolved. Germline-derived CDR1 and CDR2 are LNHNV and YYDKDF (reference sequence). The V end was cut by 0 bases, the J end by 9 bases, with 9 bases between. The CDR3 sequence is 13 residues long. CDR3 in DNA: TGTGCCACCAGCAGAGACGTAAGGTCTGAGCAGTTCTTC. Protein product: CATSRDVRSEQFF. The entire variable domain, with the rest obtained from reference TRBV15 and TRBJ2-1, is as follows: DAMVIQNPRYQVTQFGKPVTLSCSQTLNHNVMYWYQQKSSQAPKLLFHYYDKDFNNEADTPDNFQSRRPNTSFCFLDIRSPGLGDTAMYLCATSRDVRSEQFFGPGTRLTVL.

The chain recombines TRBV9 with TRBJ1-2; TRBD1 is a possible D gene (5 bases). CDR3 length: 16 residues. With 0 bases removed from V and 4 bases from J, the gap between germline ends came to 16 bases. Germline V gives CDR1 SGDLS, CDR2 YYNGEE. CDR3 residues: CASSVASTGLPYGYTF. The CDR3, as DNA: TGTGCCAGCAGCGTAGCTTCGACGGGGCTGCCCTATGGCTACACCTTC.

This chain links TRBV11-3 with TRBJ1-3; D is unclear. V lost 10 bases and J lost 0, with 16 bases in between. This CDR3 is built from 15 residues. Looked up from germline, CDR1 is SGHNT and CDR2 is YENEEA. CDR3 in amino acids: CATRKRESSGNTIYF. DNA for the CDR3: TGTGCCACCCGAAAAAGGGAAAGCTCTGGAAACACCATATATTTT. Supplemented by reference TRBV11-3 and TRBJ1-3, the full variable domain reads EAGVVQSPRYKIIEKKQPVAFWCNPISGHNTLYWYLQNLGQGPELLIRYENEEAVDDSQLPKDRFSAERLKGVDSTLKIQPAELGDSAVYLCATRKRESSGNTIYFGEGSWLTVV.

This clone came up once. Other DNA sequences in the sample encode the same CDR3. Written as DNA, the CDR3 is TGTGCCAGCAGCCTAAGGGATTCACCCCTCCACTTT. Protein sequence: CASSLRDSPLHF. The chain uses TRBV6-6 and TRBJ1-6; D gene uncertain. V shed 6 bases and J shed 8 bases, with 8 bases lying between them. Germline loops: CDR1 MNHNY, CDR2 SVGAGI (reference sequence). The CDR3 runs 12 residues.

This clone occurred once. This chain connects TRBV7-9 to TRBJ2-7; TRBD2 agrees at 14 bases. The length of the CDR3 is 15 residues. The V and J ends lost 6 bases and 5 bases, in that order; junction bases with no gene match: 6. Per germline, CDR1 SEHNR and CDR2 FQNEAQ (reference sequence). The CDR3 region has the DNA TGTGCCAGCAGGGATTGGACTAGCGGGGGGAACGAGCAGTACTTC. It is translated as CASRDWTSGGNEQYF. Drawing the rest from reference TRBV7-9 and TRBJ2-7, the complete variable domain is DTGVSQNPRHKITKRGQNVTFRCDPISEHNRLYWYRQTLGQGPEFLTYFQNEAQLEKSRLLSDRFSAERPKGSFSTLEIQRTEQGDSAMYLCASRDWTSGGNEQYFGPGTRLTVT.

The V call is TRBV19, the J call TRBJ2-3; perhaps TRBD2 as D (6 bases). In germline, CDR1 is LNHDA, CDR2 SQIVND (reference sequence). V lost 3 bases to trimming and J lost 6 bases, with 16 bases between them. The CDR3 covers 15 residues. This CDR3 reads CASSIGAGTLDTQYF. CDR3 sequence (DNA): TGTGCCAGTAGTATCGGGGCGGGGACCTTGGATACGCAGTATTTT.

The chain is built from TRBV7-2 and TRBJ2-7, with D possibly matching TRBD1 (5 bases). The CDR3 spans 17 residues. Trimming left V 5 bases short and J 3 bases short, with 23 bases between. Germline V CDR1 and CDR2: SGHTA, FQGNSA. The chain's CDR3 is CASSPGHLFGLSYEQYF. In nucleotides, the CDR3 is TGTGCCAGCAGCCCCGGACACCTCTTTGGCCTTAGCTACGAGCAGTACTTC.

This clone was detected once. The chain uses TRBV25-1 and TRBJ1-2, with 10 bases that match TRBD1. The V and J ends lost 3 bases and 7 bases, in that order; junction bases with no gene match: 8. The CDR3 spans 15 residues. Germline CDR1 MGHDK, CDR2 SYGVNS. CDR3 sequence reads: CASSDNRDRGVGYTF. The CDR3 DNA reads TGTGCCAGCAGTGATAACCGGGACAGGGGTGTTGGCTACACCTTC.

Written as DNA, the CDR3 is TGTGCCAGCGGACCCTTAGGGTCCTACAATGAGCAGTTCTTC. Protein product: CASGPLGSYNEQFF. This chain uses TRBV2 with TRBJ2-1, with D unresolved. The germline gives CDR1 SNHLY, CDR2 FYNNEI. This CDR3 is built from 14 residues. Trimming pared 8 bases from V and 1 base from J, leaving 12 bases between.

The chain is built from TRBV6-5 and TRBJ1-1; the match to TRBD1 covers 8 bases. CDR1 MNHEY and CDR2 SVGAGI come from the germline V gene. Trimming took 6 bases from V and 0 from J; bases not matched to a gene: 6. This CDR3 comprises 15 residues. This CDR3 is CASRLQGGLNTEAFF. In DNA form, the CDR3 reads TGTGCCAGCAGGCTACAGGGGGGCCTGAACACTGAAGCTTTCTTT.

The chain joins TRBV7-2 to TRBJ1-1; D unresolved. V gave up 4 bases and J gave up 9 bases, with 12 bases separating them. Germline V gives CDR1 SGHTA, CDR2 FQGNSA. CDR3 size: 12 residues. The CDR3 nucleotides are TGTGCCAGCAGCTCGAGGCACAGCCAAGCTTTCTTT. It specifies CASSSRHSQAFF.

In DNA form, the CDR3 reads TGTGCCAGCAGTTACTCGTCCGGGGCCAACGTCCTGACTTTC. Its translation: CASSYSSGANVLTF. The V call is TRBV6-5, the J call TRBJ2-6; D call uncertain. Trimming took 0 bases from V and 4 from J, leaving 4 bases between them. The germline V gene encodes CDR1 MNHEY and CDR2 SVGAGI. The CDR3 contains 14 residues.

The chain uses TRBV5-5 and TRBJ1-6; TRBD1 might be the D (6 bases). The CDR3 length is 13 residues. With 0 bases removed from V and 11 bases from J, the gap between germline ends came to 9 bases. The germline V gene has CDR1 SGHKS and CDR2 YYEKEE (reference sequence). CDR3 region: CASSLVGGPPLHF. The CDR3 DNA reads TGTGCCAGCAGCTTGGTTGGGGGGCCACCCCTCCACTTT.

In this sample, this clone turned up a few times. The chain joins TRBV12-5 to TRBJ1-5; D is unresolved. The V and J ends lost 2 bases and 0 bases respectively, with 8 bases between them. CDR1 and CDR2 from the germline V gene are LGHNT and FRNRAP. The length of the CDR3 is 15 residues. CDR3 in DNA: TGTGCTAGTGGTTTGACGGCATATAGCAATCAGCCCCAGCATTTT. Translating it yields CASGLTAYSNQPQHF.

V gene TRBV7-2 combines with J gene TRBJ2-7; perhaps TRBD2 as D (6 bases). The V end lost 4 bases, the J end lost 2 bases, and 15 bases lay between the germline ends. This CDR3 has 15 residues. Germline V CDR1 and CDR2: SGHTA, FQGNSA. This chain's CDR3 is CASSSLAGYTYEQYF. In DNA, the CDR3 is TGTGCCAGCAGCTCCTTGGCGGGGTACACCTACGAGCAGTACTTC.